This T cell receptor (beta chain) was sequenced during a study of T cell responses to AZD1222 COVID-19 vaccine. Study-wide results and limits: With two AZD1222 doses given, Spike-specific TCR breadth and depth both rose.

The CDR3 consists of 13 residues. Germline V gene data show CDR1 as SGDLS and CDR2 as YYNGEE. After removal of 1 base from V and 8 bases from J, the junction contained 4 bases not matched to a gene. With regard to this clone: The antigen remains unidentified.

The repertoire was sequenced with immunoSEQ multiplex PCR; TCRdb's copy has only in-frame clones and lacks some. The table lists about 120,000 clones, around 91% of them singletons. The chain couples TRBV9 to TRBJ1-2; 8 bases are a match to TRBD1. The sequences come from peripheral blood, collected 28 days after the second AZD1222 dose. The receptor comes from an adult who received the AZD1222 COVID-19 vaccine. The DNA of the CDR3 is TGTGCCAGCAGCGTATCAGGGGGCGAAGGCTACACCTTC. This codes for CASSVSGGEGYTF. Full variable domain (missing parts from reference TRBV9 and TRBJ1-2): DSGVTQTPKHLITATGQRVTLRCSPRSGDLSVYWYQQSLDQGLQFLIQYYNGEERAKGNILERFSAQQFPDLHSELNLSSLELGDSALYFCASSVSGGEGYTFGSGTRLTVV.